This T cell receptor beta chain was sequenced in a study of T cells after yellow fever vaccination. Study results and caveats: Only a small proportion of the clonotypes turned up in both the CD4 and the CD8 compartments, likely arising from convergent recombination. Abundant bulk-derived clonotypes could contaminate FACS-sorted repertoires.

Germline V gene sequence: CDR1 LGHDT, CDR2 YNNKEL (reference sequence). Trimming cost V 6 bases and J 9 bases, with 14 bases left between them. The CDR3 runs to 12 residues. Regarding this clonotype: What it binds is not known.

Via MiXCR, TCRdb re-called the 5' RACE reads, giving one row per CDR3 protein. The table includes some 250,000 distinct CDR3 sequences, approximately 3.5% detected once. The clonotype originates from a young man who received the YFV17D yellow fever vaccine. The chain is built from TRBV3-1 and TRBJ1-1, with unresolved D. Sequencing was performed on PBMCs, taken 15 days after the yellow fever booster vaccination. The CDR3 nucleotides are TGTGCCAGCAGGAGAACCGGACGGAAAGCTTTCTTT. Its protein is CASRRTGRKAFF.